One sample yielded the 2 T cell receptor beta chains listed below, sequenced in a study of T-cell reconstitution after alpha-beta-depleted transplantation in children. This sample's TCRbeta library carried unique molecular identifier barcodes. TCRdb fed the PCR reads into MiXCR, producing one record per CDR3 protein. The repertoire holds fewer than 750,000 distinct CDR3 sequences, with about 23% as singletons. Material: PBMCs, mostly from graft donor cells, obtained 360 days after TCRalphabeta/CD19-depleted stem cell transplant. These receptors all come from a boy in the first two years of life who had a stem cell transplant for acute myeloid leukemia, so the T cells may come from the graft donor.

The rearrangement links TRBV24-1 to TRBJ1-5; TRBD1 aligns across 8 bases. The CDR3 totals 15 residues. Unmatched junction bases numbered 4, after V lost 3 bases and J lost 4 bases. Germline-derived CDR1 and CDR2 are KGHDR and SFDVKD. CDR3 nucleotides: TGTGCCACCAGTGATCCTAGACAGGGGAATCAGCCCCAGCATTTT. Amino acid sequence: CATSDPRQGNQPQHF.

The CDR3 loop is CASSPAWAEAFF. CDR3 DNA: TGTGCCAGCAGCCCAGCATGGGCTGAAGCTTTCTTT. The rearrangement joins TRBV7-2 to TRBJ1-1; D remains unclear. The V gene's germline CDR1 is SGHTA and CDR2 FQGNSA. This CDR3 region has 12 residues. V shed 5 bases and J shed 6 bases, with 10 bases lying between them.